Listed below are T cell receptor beta chains from one sample, sequenced in a study of Graves' ophthalmopathy and Graves' hyperthyroidism. TCRdb independently ran MiXCR on the multiplex PCR reads; one entry per CDR3 protein. The table includes 740,000 or so distinct CDR3 sequences, around 40% detected once. Source material: peripheral blood. These receptors were collected from an adult man with Graves' ophthalmopathy. Each CDR3 is given without its conserved first and last residue. The order of the fields is J gene, D gene, V gene, CDR3 protein. D genes are given only for firm matches.

>TRBJ2-5|-|TRBV2
ASSRLETQY
>TRBJ1-1|-|TRBV20-1
SARLRRAEAF
>TRBJ1-1|-|TRBV10-3
ASSKKMNTEAF
>TRBJ1-1|-|TRBV7-2
ASSFSDRNTEAF
>TRBJ1-5|-|TRBV24-1
ATSDTGTSNQPQH
>TRBJ2-2|-|TRBV9
ASSAAHVVGELF
>TRBJ1-4|TRBD1|TRBV20-1
SATGQSNEKLF
>TRBJ2-2|-|TRBV20-1
SAAWLTTGELF
>TRBJ2-2|-|TRBV20-1
SANRGGNTGELF
>TRBJ2-7|-|TRBV10-3
AISDGVRANEQY
>TRBJ1-5|-|TRBV20-1
SASRFRVRQGGNQPQH
>TRBJ1-2|-|TRBV7-9
ASTGAGRGYGYT
>TRBJ1-1|-|TRBV5-6
ASSLALGGYTEAF
>TRBJ1-3|-|TRBV2
ATSERGNTIY
>TRBJ1-1|-|TRBV29-1
SQVLGNTEAF
>TRBJ2-5|TRBD1|TRBV7-2
ASSLAGTGGIETQY
>TRBJ1-2|-|TRBV19
ATESAGSTANYGYT
>TRBJ2-7|-|TRBV20-1
SARDIASYEQY